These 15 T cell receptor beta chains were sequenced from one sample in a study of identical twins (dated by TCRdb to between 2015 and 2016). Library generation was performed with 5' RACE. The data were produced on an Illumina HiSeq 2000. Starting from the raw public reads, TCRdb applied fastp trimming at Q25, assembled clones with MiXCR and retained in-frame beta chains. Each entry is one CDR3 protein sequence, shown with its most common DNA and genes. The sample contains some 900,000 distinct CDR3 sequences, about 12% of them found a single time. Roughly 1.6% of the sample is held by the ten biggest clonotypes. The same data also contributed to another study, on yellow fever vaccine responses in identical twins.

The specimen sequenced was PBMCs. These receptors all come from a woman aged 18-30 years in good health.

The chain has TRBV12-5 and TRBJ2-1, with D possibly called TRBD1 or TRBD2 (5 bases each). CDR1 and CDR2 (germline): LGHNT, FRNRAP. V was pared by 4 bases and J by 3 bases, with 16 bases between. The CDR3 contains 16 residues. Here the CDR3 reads CASGWDRSVNYNEQFF. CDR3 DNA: TGTGCTAGTGGTTGGGACCGTAGTGTTAACTACAATGAGCAGTTCTTC.

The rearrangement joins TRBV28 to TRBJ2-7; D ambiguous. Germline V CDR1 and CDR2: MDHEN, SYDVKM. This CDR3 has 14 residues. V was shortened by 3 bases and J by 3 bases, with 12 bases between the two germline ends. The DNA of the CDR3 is TGTGCCAGCAGTTTGTTCGCGAGCCGCTACGAGCAGTACGTC. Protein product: CASSLFASRYEQYV.

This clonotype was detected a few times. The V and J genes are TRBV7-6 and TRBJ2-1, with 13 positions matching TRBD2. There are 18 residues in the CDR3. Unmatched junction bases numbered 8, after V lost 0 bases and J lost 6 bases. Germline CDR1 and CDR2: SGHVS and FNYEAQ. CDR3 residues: CASSLALTGTSGINEQFF. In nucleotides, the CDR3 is TGTGCCAGCAGCTTAGCCCTAACCGGGACTAGCGGGATCAATGAGCAGTTCTTC.

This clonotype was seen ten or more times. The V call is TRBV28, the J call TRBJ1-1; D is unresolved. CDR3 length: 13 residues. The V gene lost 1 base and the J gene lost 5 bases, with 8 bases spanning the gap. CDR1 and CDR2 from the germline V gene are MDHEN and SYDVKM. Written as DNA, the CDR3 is TGTGCCAGCAGTTTATTGTCGGGGACTGAAGCTTTCTTT. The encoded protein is CASSLLSGTEAFF. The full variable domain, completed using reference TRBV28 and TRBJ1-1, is DVKVTQSSRYLVKRTGEKVFLECVQDMDHENMFWYRQDPGLGLRLIYFSYDVKMKEKGDIPEGYSVSREKKERFSLILESASTNQTSMYLCASSLLSGTEAFFGQGTRLTVV.

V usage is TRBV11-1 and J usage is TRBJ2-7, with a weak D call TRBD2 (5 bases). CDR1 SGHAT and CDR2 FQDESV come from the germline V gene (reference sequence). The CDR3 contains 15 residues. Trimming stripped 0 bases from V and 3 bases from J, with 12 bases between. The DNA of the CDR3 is TGTGCCAGCAGCTTAGCGCGTCTAGCCCACTACGAGCAGTACTTC. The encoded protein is CASSLARLAHYEQYF.

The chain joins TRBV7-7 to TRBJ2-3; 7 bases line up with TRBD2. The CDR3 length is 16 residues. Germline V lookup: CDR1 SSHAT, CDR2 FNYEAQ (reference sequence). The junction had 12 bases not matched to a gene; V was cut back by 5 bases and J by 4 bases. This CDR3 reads CASSLYNGGSADTQYF. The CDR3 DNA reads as TGTGCCAGCAGCCTATACAACGGGGGGTCTGCAGATACGCAGTATTTT.

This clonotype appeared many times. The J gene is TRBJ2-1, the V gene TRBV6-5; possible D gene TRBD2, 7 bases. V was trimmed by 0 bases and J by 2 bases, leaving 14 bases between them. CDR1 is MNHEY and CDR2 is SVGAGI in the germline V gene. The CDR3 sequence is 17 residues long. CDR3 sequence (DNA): TGTGCCAGCAGTTACTCGTTGGGGGGGCGCACCTACAATGAGCAGTTCTTC. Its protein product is CASSYSLGGRTYNEQFF.

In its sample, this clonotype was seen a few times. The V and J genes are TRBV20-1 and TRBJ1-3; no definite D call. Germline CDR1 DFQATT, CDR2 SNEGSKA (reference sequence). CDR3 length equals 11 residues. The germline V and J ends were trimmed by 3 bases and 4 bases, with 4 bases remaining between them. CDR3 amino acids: CSARGGNTIYF. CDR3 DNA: TGCAGTGCTAGGGGGGGAAACACCATATATTTT.

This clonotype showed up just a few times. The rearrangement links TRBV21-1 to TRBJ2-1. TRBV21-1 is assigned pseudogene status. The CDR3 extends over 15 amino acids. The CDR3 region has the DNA TGTGCCAGCAGCAAAAAACTAGGAGTGCTGAATGAGCAGTTCTTC. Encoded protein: CASSKKLGVLNEQFF.

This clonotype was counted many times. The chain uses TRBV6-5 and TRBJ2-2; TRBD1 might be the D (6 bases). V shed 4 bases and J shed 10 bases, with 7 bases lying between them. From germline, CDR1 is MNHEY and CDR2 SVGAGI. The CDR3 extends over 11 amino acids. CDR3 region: CASSSGVELFF. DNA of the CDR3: TGTGCCAGCAGTTCAGGGGTGGAGCTGTTTTTT.

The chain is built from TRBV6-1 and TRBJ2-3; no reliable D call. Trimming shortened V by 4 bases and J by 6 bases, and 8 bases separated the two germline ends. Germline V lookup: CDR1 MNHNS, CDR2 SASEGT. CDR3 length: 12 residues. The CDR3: CASSVWGDTQYF. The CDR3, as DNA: TGTGCCAGCAGTGTCTGGGGTGATACGCAGTATTTT.

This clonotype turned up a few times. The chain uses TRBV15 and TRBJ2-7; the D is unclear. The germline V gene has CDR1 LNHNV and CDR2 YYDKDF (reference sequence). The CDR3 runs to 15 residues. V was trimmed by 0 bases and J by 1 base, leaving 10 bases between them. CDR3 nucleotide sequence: TGTGCCACCAGCAGAGATCTGCGGATTTCCTACGAGCAGTACGTC. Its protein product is CATSRDLRISYEQYV.

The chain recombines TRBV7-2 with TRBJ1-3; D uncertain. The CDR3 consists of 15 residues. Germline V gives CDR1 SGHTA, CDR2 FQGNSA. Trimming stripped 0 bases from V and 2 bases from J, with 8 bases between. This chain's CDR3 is CASSLAAGTGNTIYF. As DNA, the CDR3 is TGTGCCAGCAGCTTAGCGGCGGGGACTGGAAACACCATATATTTT.

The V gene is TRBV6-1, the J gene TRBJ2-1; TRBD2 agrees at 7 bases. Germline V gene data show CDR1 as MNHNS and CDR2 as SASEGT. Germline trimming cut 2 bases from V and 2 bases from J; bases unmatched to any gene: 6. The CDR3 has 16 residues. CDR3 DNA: TGTGCCAGCAGTGAAATGGGACTACCCCCCTACAATGAGCAGTTCTTC. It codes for CASSEMGLPPYNEQFF.

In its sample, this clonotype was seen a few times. The CDR3 protein is CACSGTGNTGELFF. In nucleotides, the CDR3 is TGTGCCTGCTCCGGGACGGGGAACACCGGGGAGCTGTTTTTT. The chain couples TRBV7-9 to TRBJ2-2, with D possibly being TRBD1 or TRBD2 (5 bases each). Trimming took off 11 bases at V and 1 base at J, with 14 bases between the two ends. The CDR3 contains 14 residues. Germline CDR1 and CDR2: SEHNR and FQNEAQ (reference sequence).